This TCR beta chain was profiled in a study of cytomegalovirus exposure and HLA in healthy donors. Healthy individuals who donated bone marrow served as the donors. Germline values: CDR1 SGHRS, CDR2 YFSETQ. The CDR3 extends over 14 amino acids. V was clipped by 3 bases and J by 0 bases, with 9 bases between them. This clone was seen a handful of times. The PCR ran on 60 Vbeta and 13 Jbeta primers. In the authors' workflow: As a later analysis found, there were 80 million or so unique TCR beta chains, of which roughly 11 million were shared. Method: immunoSEQ multiplex PCR; TCRdb's copy keeps in-frame clones and lacks some. Clonal size and the V and J genes are those of that table, whereas D and trimming came from the DNA. The sample holds over 200,000 clones, over 65% seen once.

V and J are TRBV5-1 and TRBJ1-1, with a possible D match to TRBD1 (5 bases). The receptor comes from a woman aged 55-70 years in good health and CMV-seropositive. Sequencing was done on a sample of PBMCs. In nucleotides, the CDR3 is TGCGCCAGCAGCTATGACAGTGTGAACACTGAAGCTTTCTTT. It encodes CASSYDSVNTEAFF.